Listed here are 16 T cell receptor beta chains from one sample, sequenced in a study of post-analysis software for immune sequencing data. Their cognate antigens are unknown. Overall study results and limits: Controls showed lower frequencies than patients for several TRBV segments, and TRBV5-6, TRBV5-1 and TRBV20-1 were among these.

Carried by the TCR beta cDNA libraries were unique molecular identifiers. TCRdb fed the PCR reads into MiXCR, producing one record per CDR3 protein. The repertoire holds 600,000 to 750,000 distinct CDR3 sequences, with more than 50% as singletons. Specimen: blood. These receptors all stem from a girl aged 2-10 years with multiple sclerosis.

This chain joins TRBV5-5 and TRBJ2-1; possible D gene TRBD2, 6 bases. The germline V gene encodes CDR1 SGHKS and CDR2 YYEKEE (reference sequence). V lost 4 bases to trimming and J lost 0 bases, with 14 bases between them. The CDR3 contains 16 residues. This CDR3 reads CASSPLRGSSYNEQFF. CDR3 coding DNA: TGTGCCAGCAGCCCACTTCGGGGGAGCTCCTACAATGAGCAGTTCTTC.

The rearrangement links TRBV28 to TRBJ2-7; a weak D match, TRBD1 (6 bases). Trimming shortened V by 2 bases and J by 3 bases, and 20 bases separated the two germline ends. CDR1 is MDHEN and CDR2 is SYDVKM in the germline V gene. The CDR3 consists of 17 residues. The CDR3 coding sequence is TGTGCCAGCAGTTTAGACGCGGGTCAGACAGGAAACTACGAGCAGTACTTC. This gives the protein CASSLDAGQTGNYEQYF.

The V and J genes are TRBV4-1 and TRBJ2-7; TRBD2 matches at 8 bases. J gave up 7 bases and V 4 bases, and 15 bases lay outside the gene matches. The length of the CDR3 is 16 residues. Germline V CDR1 and CDR2: MGHRA, YSYEKL. This CDR3 is CASSPFGLAQGTEQYF. Written as DNA, the CDR3 is TGCGCCAGCAGCCCCTTCGGACTAGCACAAGGGACTGAGCAGTACTTC.

This clonotype was counted between two and nine times. The DNA for the CDR3 is TGTGCCAGCAGCTTAGGGACAGGGGCGAACACCGGGGAGCTGTTTTTT. Its protein is CASSLGTGANTGELFF. The chain uses TRBV7-3 and TRBJ2-2, with 10 bases matching TRBD1. CDR1 is SGHTA and CDR2 is FQGTGA in the germline V gene. V lost 2 bases and J lost 0; bases outside the gene matches: 0. The CDR3 is made up of 16 amino acids.

V and J are TRBV20-1 and TRBJ2-7; tentatively, D is TRBD2 (6 bases). The end of the DNA aligns better with TRBJ2-5, so the J call may be wrong. Looked up from germline, CDR1 is DFQATT and CDR2 is SNEGSKA (reference sequence). The CDR3 has 15 residues. DNA for the CDR3: TGCAGTGCTAGCTCTCCCGGGCGGGGAGAAGAGACCCAGTACTTC. It translates to CSASSPGRGEETQYF.

To note about this clonotype: A junction boundary mismatches the germline segment, possibly from a read error. V and J are TRBV4-1 and TRBJ1-1, with 8 bases aligning to TRBD1. The CDR3 has 15 amino acids. Germline-derived CDR1 and CDR2 are MGHRA and YSYEKL. In DNA, the CDR3 is TGCGCCAGCAGCGTTCCGGGACAGGAGAACACTGGAGCTTTCTTT. It specifies CASSVPGQENTGAFF.

The V gene is TRBV5-6, the J gene TRBJ2-4; 7 bases are a match to TRBD2. Germline CDR1 SGHDT, CDR2 YYEEEE. Trimming cost V 6 bases and J 5 bases; bases outside gene matches: 8. There are 14 residues in the CDR3. The CDR3: CASTLPGLQNIQYF. The DNA of the CDR3 is TGTGCCAGCACTCTTCCGGGACTACAAAACATTCAGTACTTC. The full variable domain, with the rest looked up from reference TRBV5-6 and TRBJ2-4, is DAGVTQSPTHLIKTRGQQVTLRCSPKSGHDTVSWYQQALGQGPQFIFQYYEEEERQRGNFPDRFSGHQFPNYSSELNVNALLLGDSALYLCASTLPGLQNIQYFGAGTRLSVL.

This chain links TRBV27 with TRBJ2-5, with 7 bases aligning to TRBD1. Germline CDR1 MNHEY, CDR2 SMNVEV (reference sequence). Germline trimming cut 4 bases from V and 1 base from J; bases unmatched to any gene: 6. CDR3 size: 15 residues. CDR3 sequence (DNA): TGTGCCAGCAGTTCCCTCCGGGACAGCCAAGAGACCCAGTACTTC. As protein: CASSSLRDSQETQYF.

The chain employs TRBV5-1 and TRBJ2-1; D is perhaps TRBD1 (5 bases). Germline V gene sequence: CDR1 SGHRS, CDR2 YFSETQ. This CDR3 contains 14 residues. Trimming removed 0 bases from V and 6 bases from J, with 10 bases in between. In DNA form, the CDR3 reads TGCGCCAGCAGCTTGGTGGACAAGGGCAATGAGCAGTTCTTC. Protein: CASSLVDKGNEQFF.

The chain combines TRBV6-6 with TRBJ1-2, with D unresolved. The CDR3 is 15 residues long. V was shortened by 3 bases and J by 0 bases, with 11 bases between the two germline ends. Germline CDR1 is MNHNY and CDR2 is SVGAGI (reference sequence). The CDR3 protein is CASSYGHLANYGYTF. The CDR3 coding sequence is TGTGCCAGCAGTTATGGGCACCTAGCTAACTATGGCTACACCTTC.

This clonotype is a singleton in its sample. The chain links TRBV7-7 to TRBJ2-5; 10 bases agree with TRBD2. Germline CDR1 and CDR2: SSHAT and FNYEAQ (reference sequence). The CDR3 extends over 15 amino acids. V dropped 5 bases and J dropped 5; count of bases not matched to a gene: 8. CDR3 bases: TGTGCCAGCAGCCCAGCGGGGGGGCCAAGCGAGACCCAGTACTTC. This translates into CASSPAGGPSETQYF.

This clonotype was counted a single time. The J gene is TRBJ2-1, the V gene TRBV27; the D gene is possibly TRBD1 (6 bases). The germline V gene encodes CDR1 MNHEY and CDR2 SMNVEV (reference sequence). This CDR3 comprises 16 residues. V gave up 6 bases and J gave up 3 bases, with 18 bases separating them. CDR3 region: CASRTQGVGNYNEQFF. The CDR3 nucleotides read TGTGCCAGCAGGACACAGGGAGTAGGGAACTACAATGAGCAGTTCTTC.

This clonotype has a handful of counts. V is TRBV5-1 and J is TRBJ2-2, with 8 bases lining up with TRBD1. The CDR3 runs 15 residues. Germline CDR1 reads SGHRS; CDR2 reads YFSETQ. Trimming took 4 bases from V and 5 from J; bases not matched to a gene: 7. CDR3 coding DNA: TGCGCCAGCAGCGGACAGGGAATCGGGACCGGGGAGCTGTTTTTT. Its protein is CASSGQGIGTGELFF. Supplemented by reference TRBV5-1 and TRBJ2-2, the full variable domain reads KAGVTQTPRYLIKTRGQQVTLSCSPISGHRSVSWYQQTPGQGLQFLFEYFSETQRNKGNFPGRFSGRQFSNSRSEMNVSTLELGDSALYLCASSGQGIGTGELFFGEGSRLTVL.

This chain connects TRBV25-1 to TRBJ2-7, with 7 bases lining up with TRBD1. This CDR3 has 16 amino acids. V lost 1 base, J lost 2 bases, and 8 bases stayed unmatched. Germline-derived CDR1 and CDR2 are MGHDK and SYGVNS. CDR3 sequence (DNA): TGTGCCAGCAGTGAATCCTCGGACAGGCAGGCCTACGAGCAGTACTTC. It is translated as CASSESSDRQAYEQYF.

On this clonotype: A junction boundary mismatches the germline segment, possibly from a read error. This rearrangement joins TRBV12-3 or TRBV12-4 to TRBJ1-2; 9 nucleotides agree with TRBD1. The CDR3 is made up of 14 amino acids. CDR3 sequence reads: CASSLGQGVDGYTF. The CDR3 bases are TGCGCCAGCAGCTTGGGACAGGGAGTTGATGGCTACACCTTC.

V usage is TRBV3-1 and J usage is TRBJ1-2; D may be TRBD1 (5 bases). There are 12 residues in the CDR3. Trimming cost V 2 bases and J 8 bases, with 9 bases left between them. The V gene's germline CDR1 is LGHDT and CDR2 YNNKEL (reference sequence). The CDR3 coding sequence is TGTGCCAGCAGCCAATCCAGACAGGGCTACACCTTC. The encoded protein is CASSQSRQGYTF.